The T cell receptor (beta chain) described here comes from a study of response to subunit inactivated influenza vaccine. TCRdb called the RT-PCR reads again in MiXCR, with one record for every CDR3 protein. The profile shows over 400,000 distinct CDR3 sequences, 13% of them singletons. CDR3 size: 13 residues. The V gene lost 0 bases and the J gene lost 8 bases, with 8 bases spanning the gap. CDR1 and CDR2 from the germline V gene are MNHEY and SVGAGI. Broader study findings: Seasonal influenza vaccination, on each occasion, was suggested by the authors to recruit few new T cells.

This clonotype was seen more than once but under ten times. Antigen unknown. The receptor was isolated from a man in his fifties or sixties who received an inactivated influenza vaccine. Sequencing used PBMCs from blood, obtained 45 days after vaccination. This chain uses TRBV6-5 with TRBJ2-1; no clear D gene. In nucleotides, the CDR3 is TGTGCCAGCAGTTACTCTAGCCGCGATGAGCAGTTCTTC. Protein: CASSYSSRDEQFF.